The rows below give T cell receptor beta chains drawn from one sample of a study of blood T cell repertoires in COVID-19. Profiled with immunoSEQ multiplex PCR; TCRdb holds only in-frame clones, not every one. The table has under 200,000 clones, around 87% seen once. Sequenced material: peripheral blood. The receptors originated from a man aged 40-50 years with active or convalescent COVID-19. Both conserved end residues are part of each CDR3. A D gene is named only where the DNA matches it firmly. Size is stated for part of the rows, as once, few or many counts, or as a class when the clone is expanded.

j_call v_call cdr3_length d_call clone_size cdr3_nt cdr3_aa
TRBJ1-2 TRBV6-5 13 . . TGTGCCAGCAGACTACAGGGACTAGCTGGCTACACCTTC CASRLQGLAGYTF
TRBJ2-5 TRBV7-9 14 . . TGTGCCAGCAAACCGCGTGCGGGCCAAGAGACCCAGTACTTC CASKPRAGQETQYF
TRBJ2-5 TRBV4-1 15 TRBD1 . TGCGCCAGCAGCCAAATGTCAGGGGGCCAAGAGACCCAGTACTTC CASSQMSGGQETQYF
TRBJ1-6 TRBV30 14 . . TGTGCCTGGAGCATCCGAGCGGGTGTCTCACCCCTCCACTTT CAWSIRAGVSPLHF
TRBJ2-3 TRBV5-5 15 . . TGTGCCAGCAGCTTTGGGTCGGGGGACACAGATACGCAGTATTTT CASSFGSGDTDTQYF
TRBJ2-1 TRBV29-1 13 TRBD1 . TGCAGCGGCGGTAGGGACAGGGGCCATGAGCAGTTCTTC CSGGRDRGHEQFF
TRBJ1-1 TRBV6-5 13 . once TGTGCCAGCAGTAGTACACAGAACACTGAAGCTTTCTTT CASSSTQNTEAFF
TRBJ2-7 TRBV3-1/TRBV3-2 14 TRBD1 . TGTGCCAGCGCCCCGGGACAGGGGTCCGTCGAGCAGTACTTC CASAPGQGSVEQYF
TRBJ2-1 TRBV28 15 . . TGTGCCAGCAGTTCGGGGGGCCCCGAATACAATGAGCAGTTCTTC CASSSGGPEYNEQFF
TRBJ2-2 TRBV5-4 15 TRBD1 once TGTGCCAGCAGCCCGGGACAGGGGAACACCGGGGAGCTGTTTTTT CASSPGQGNTGELFF
TRBJ2-2 TRBV11-3 19 TRBD2 . TGTGCCAGCAGCCCAAGGGACTTTGGCGGGGGGTCAGGTACCGGGGAGCTGTTTTTT CASSPRDFGGGSGTGELFF
TRBJ1-6 TRBV2 12 . . TGTGCCAGCAGTGACAGGTACTCACCCCTCCACTTT CASSDRYSPLHF
TRBJ1-1 TRBV4-1 20 TRBD1 . TGCGCCAGCAGCCAAGATTTTATTTTGTTTCGGACAGGGGGGAACACTGAAGCTTTCTTT CASSQDFILFRTGGNTEAFF
TRBJ2-3 TRBV25-1 14 . . TGTGCCAGCAGTGGATGGCCTTCTGGAGATACGCAGTATTTT CASSGWPSGDTQYF
TRBJ1-6 TRBV24-1 15 . . TGTGCCACCCTAAACCCTCCGACACGGAATTCACCCCTCCACTTT CATLNPPTRNSPLHF
TRBJ1-2 TRBV28 16 . . TGTGCCAGCAGTTTATTCCTCGGGGTCGGTTTCTATGGCTACACCTTC CASSLFLGVGFYGYTF
TRBJ2-6 TRBV5-8 18 TRBD1 . TGTGCCAGCAGCCGGAGGACAGGGATTTTCTCTGGGGCCAACGTCCTGACTTTC CASSRRTGIFSGANVLTF
TRBJ1-2 TRBV13 17 . . TGTGCCAGCAGCTTGATGGCGGGGTCTGGCTCCTTCTATGGCTACACCTTC CASSLMAGSGSFYGYTF
TRBJ2-3 TRBV10-1 14 . . TGCGCCAGCAGTGAGTCGGGGCGCACAGATACGCAGTATTTT CASSESGRTDTQYF
TRBJ1-2 TRBV9 14 . . TGTGCCAGCAGCGTAGAAGCAGGAACTTATGGCTACACCTTC CASSVEAGTYGYTF
TRBJ2-3 TRBV11-1 13 . . TGTGCCAGCAGCTTTGGAGGGGCAGATACGCAGTATTTT CASSFGGADTQYF
TRBJ2-5 TRBV5-1 13 . . TGCGCCAGTACCTCAAGGCGGGGAGAGACCCAGTACTTC CASTSRRGETQYF
TRBJ1-1 TRBV6-6 14 . . TGTGCCAGCAGTTACTCGATGGGAGGCACTGAAGCTTTCTTT CASSYSMGGTEAFF
TRBJ2-1 TRBV27 18 TRBD2 . TGTGCCAGCATCCAAGGACTAGCGGGGGAGCCCACCTACAATGAGCAGTTCTTC CASIQGLAGEPTYNEQFF
TRBJ1-1 TRBV27 16 . once TGTGCCAGCAGTTTATCCGACATAGATGGATACACTGAAGCTTTCTTT CASSLSDIDGYTEAFF
TRBJ1-1 TRBV23-1 15 . . TGCGCCAGCAGTCCCCCCAGGAGGGAGGCGAGACGGGCTTTCTTT CASSPPRREARRAFF
TRBJ2-7 TRBV18 14 . . TGTGCCAGCTCACCACGGACACCCGACTACGAGCAGTACTTC CASSPRTPDYEQYF
TRBJ2-1 TRBV5-1 15 TRBD1 . TGCGCCAGCAGCTTTGGGGACAGGCCCTACAATGAGCAGTTCTTC CASSFGDRPYNEQFF
TRBJ1-2 TRBV7-2 16 TRBD1 . TGTGCCAGCAGCTCTACCAGGACAGGGCGAAACTATGGCTACACCTTC CASSSTRTGRNYGYTF
TRBJ2-5 TRBV18 16 . . TGTGCCAGCTCCCCGGGACTCGTATCCGCTCAAGAGACCCAGTACTTC CASSPGLVSAQETQYF
TRBJ1-5 TRBV6-6 13 . . TGTGCCAGCAGTTACGAGGTAGATCAGCCCCAGCATTTT CASSYEVDQPQHF
TRBJ1-4 TRBV11-2 12 . . TGTGCCAGCAGCCCGACAAGGGGAAAACTGTTTTTT CASSPTRGKLFF
TRBJ1-1 TRBV28 14 . . TGTGCCAGCAGTTTATTCTCGGGGAAGACTGAAGCTTTCTTT CASSLFSGKTEAFF
TRBJ1-4 TRBV7-2 16 TRBD1 . TGTGCCAGCAGCTTAGGGGACAGGAGATTAGGTGAAAAACTGTTTTTT CASSLGDRRLGEKLFF
TRBJ1-5 TRBV19 16 . . TGTGCCAGTAGTGACTCGGGACATCGAGGAGGTCAGCCCCAGCATTTT CASSDSGHRGGQPQHF
TRBJ2-3 TRBV7-8 13 . . TGTGCCAGCAGCTTAGATCTAGCAGATACGCAGTATTTT CASSLDLADTQYF
TRBJ1-6 TRBV4-3 15 TRBD1 . TGCGCCAGCAGCCAAGTGACACAGGGGGACTCACCCCTCCACTTT CASSQVTQGDSPLHF
TRBJ2-1 TRBV6-6 15 TRBD2 . TGTGCCAGCTCAGCGGGGCTGAGCTCCTACAATGAGCAGTTCTTC CASSAGLSSYNEQFF
TRBJ1-1 TRBV6-4 13 . . TGTGCCAGCAGCAGGGAAGCGAACACTGAAGCTTTCTTT CASSREANTEAFF
TRBJ1-2 TRBV27 16 TRBD1 few TGTGCCAGCAGTTTAATCTCCGGACAGGGGGCCTATGGCTACACCTTC CASSLISGQGAYGYTF
TRBJ1-2 TRBV11-2 14 TRBD1 . TGTGCCAGCAGCCTAGGACAGGGCGGCTATGGCTACACCTTC CASSLGQGGYGYTF
TRBJ2-2 TRBV29-1 18 TRBD2 . TGCAGCGTTGAAGCCCCTCCCGAGGGCTTAGCGGGGGTGGAGGAGCTGTTTTTT CSVEAPPEGLAGVEELFF
TRBJ1-5 TRBV7-8 16 TRBD1 . TGTGCCAGCAGCTTAGCAGGGGGCGCATCTAATCAGCCCCAGCATTTT CASSLAGGASNQPQHF
TRBJ2-3 TRBV5-1 12 . . TGCGCCAGCAGGCGGGGCACAGATACGCAGTATTTT CASRRGTDTQYF
TRBJ2-7 TRBV5-5 13 TRBD1 . TGTGCCAGCAGCGCCGGGACAGCCCTCGAGCAGTACTTC CASSAGTALEQYF
TRBJ1-2 TRBV7-9 14 TRBD1 . TGTGCCAGCAGCTTTAGACAGGGCAACTATGGCTACACCTTC CASSFRQGNYGYTF
TRBJ1-3 TRBV5-1 17 TRBD1 many TGCGCCAGCAGCTTGGATATAGGGGGCTCCATTGGAAACACCATATATTTT CASSLDIGGSIGNTIYF
TRBJ1-6 TRBV5-1 16 TRBD1 . TGCGCCAGCAGGTCCGGGACAGGGAGTTATAATTCACCCCTCCACTTT CASRSGTGSYNSPLHF
TRBJ1-1 TRBV6-2/TRBV6-3 15 . . TGTGCCAGCAGTTACGGTGCCAGGGAAAGGACTGAAGCTTTCTTT CASSYGARERTEAFF
TRBJ2-5 TRBV11-2 15 TRBD2 . TGTGCCAGCAGCTCTCAAGCGGGGGGCAGGGAGACCCAGTACTTC CASSSQAGGRETQYF
TRBJ1-2 TRBV13 14 TRBD1 . TGTGCCAGCAGCTTAGGAGGGACAGGAGGCGGCTACACCTTC CASSLGGTGGGYTF
TRBJ1-6 TRBV6-5 15 . . TGTGCCAGCAGTTACTCGGCCGGGGGGGGAGCACCCCTCCACTTT CASSYSAGGGAPLHF